A single sample is the source of the 21 T cell receptor beta chains below, sequenced in a study of OX40 agonist ivuxolimab in advanced cancers. Some clones are missing from TCRdb's copy, which holds only in-frame ones; the method was immunoSEQ multiplex PCR. Here the sample spans about 56,000 clones, over 75% being singletons. Sequences were derived from CD4+ or CD8+ T cells sorted from blood, sampled in a trial of the OX40 agonist ivuxolimab. The receptors shown here come from an adult with an advanced solid tumor such as melanoma, head and neck, liver or kidney cancer.

Turning to this clone: An end of the junction differs from the germline gene, which may be a read error. This chain connects TRBV7-7 to TRBJ2-7; weak D call: TRBD2 (5 bases). Germline CDR1 reads SSHAT; CDR2 reads FNYEAQ (reference sequence). The CDR3 runs 13 residues. CDR3 coding DNA: TGTGCTAGCAGTCGAGGGCCGGGGAACGAGCAGTACTTC. Amino acids: CASSRGPGNEQYF.

V and J are TRBV18 and TRBJ2-7; D is unresolved. Between the trimmed V and J ends, which lost 2 bases and 2 bases, there was a span of 7 bases. Germline CDR1 is KGHSH and CDR2 is LQKENI. CDR3 size: 13 residues. CDR3 region: CASSPGRAYEQYF. The CDR3 DNA sequence: TGTGCCAGCTCACCAGGAAGGGCCTACGAGCAGTACTTC.

V and J are TRBV19 and TRBJ1-5, with TRBD1 as a possible D gene (5 bases). With 4 bases removed from V and 3 bases from J, the gap between germline ends came to 10 bases. CDR1 and CDR2 (germline): LNHDA, SQIVND (reference sequence). This CDR3 has 14 amino acids. CDR3 in DNA: TGTGCCAGTAGTAGGGTGGGGGACAATCAGCCCCAGCATTTT. Its protein product is CASSRVGDNQPQHF.

V gene TRBV27 combines with J gene TRBJ2-7, with 10 bases lining up with TRBD1. After removal of 5 bases from V and 7 bases from J, the junction contained 17 bases not matched to a gene. Germline loops: CDR1 MNHEY, CDR2 SMNVEV (reference sequence). The CDR3 is 17 amino acids. CDR3 sequence reads: CASSPTGQGLPREEQYF. The CDR3, as DNA: TGTGCCAGCAGTCCTACGGGACAGGGGCTCCCCCGGGAGGAGCAGTACTTC.

V and J are TRBV19 and TRBJ1-1; 9 bases fit TRBD1. This CDR3 is 14 amino acids long. Trimming at V came to 6 bases and at J to 1 base, leaving 3 bases not matched to a gene. CDR1 is LNHDA and CDR2 is SQIVND in the germline V gene (reference sequence). For the CDR3, the DNA is TGTGCCAGTAGGGAGGACAGGGGGAACACTGAAGCTTTCTTT. Amino acid sequence: CASREDRGNTEAFF.

V and J are TRBV9 and TRBJ2-3, with TRBD1 matching over 10 bases. Trimming cost V 0 bases and J 2 bases; bases outside gene matches: 3. The CDR3 consists of 16 residues. Looked up from germline, CDR1 is SGDLS and CDR2 is YYNGEE. CDR3 coding DNA: TGTGCCAGCAGCGTAGAGGGGACAGGGGACACAGATACGCAGTATTTT. Translation: CASSVEGTGDTDTQYF. The full variable domain, rest sourced from reference TRBV9 and TRBJ2-3, is DSGVTQTPKHLITATGQRVTLRCSPRSGDLSVYWYQQSLDQGLQFLIQYYNGEERAKGNILERFSAQQFPDLHSELNLSSLELGDSALYFCASSVEGTGDTDTQYFGPGTRLTVL.

The CDR3 protein is CASSIEGRGNQPQHF. In DNA form, the CDR3 reads TGTGCCAGTAGTATCGAAGGGAGGGGAAATCAGCCCCAGCATTTT. The genes are TRBV19 and TRBJ1-5; TRBD1 is a possible D gene (5 bases). The CDR3 sequence is 15 residues long. V was trimmed by 3 bases and J by 4 bases, leaving 13 bases between them. Germline V lookup: CDR1 LNHDA, CDR2 SQIVND (reference sequence).

The chain is built from TRBV30 and TRBJ2-5; TRBD2 matches 8 bases. The length of the CDR3 is 13 residues. After removal of 6 bases from V and 5 bases from J, the junction contained 8 bases not matched to a gene. Germline assignment: CDR1 GTSNPN and CDR2 SVGIG (reference sequence). CDR3 in amino acids: CACDRGGRETQYF. For the CDR3, the DNA is TGTGCCTGTGACCGGGGGGGGCGGGAGACCCAGTACTTC.

The chain combines TRBV19 with TRBJ2-5; 7 bases are a match to TRBD2. The CDR3 runs to 15 residues. The junction had 8 bases not matched to a gene; V was cut back by 6 bases and J by 1 base. Germline loops: CDR1 LNHDA, CDR2 SQIVND (reference sequence). CDR3 loop: CASSDRAGIQETQYF. DNA for the CDR3: TGTGCCAGTAGCGATCGAGCGGGGATCCAAGAGACCCAGTACTTC.

The gene calls are TRBV10-3 and TRBJ1-2, with D possibly being TRBD1 (5 bases). The germline V gene encodes CDR1 ENHRY and CDR2 SYGVKD. This CDR3 region has 15 residues. The germline V and J ends were trimmed by 4 bases and 4 bases, with 16 bases remaining between them. The DNA of the CDR3 is TGTGCCATCAGTGCGGCAGAGGGGCCTGGCTATGGCTACACCTTC. It translates to CAISAAEGPGYGYTF.

CDR3: CASSEGASGKHEQYF. In DNA form, the CDR3 reads TGTGCCAGCAGTGAAGGGGCTAGCGGGAAGCACGAGCAGTACTTC. The rearrangement joins TRBV6-1 to TRBJ2-7; 9 positions match TRBD2. Germline values: CDR1 MNHNS, CDR2 SASEGT. This CDR3 is 15 amino acids long. V dropped 1 base and J dropped 5; count of bases not matched to a gene: 6.

The gene calls are TRBV5-1 and TRBJ2-7; 13 nucleotides agree with TRBD2. J was trimmed by 6 bases and V by 2 bases; bases with no gene match: 5. This CDR3 has 15 amino acids. CDR1 SGHRS and CDR2 YFSETQ come from the germline V gene. CDR3 coding DNA: TGCGCCAGCAGCTTCGGACTAGCGGGAGCGGTCGAGCAGTACTTC. Protein sequence: CASSFGLAGAVEQYF.

V gene TRBV11-1 combines with J gene TRBJ1-1, with D possibly being TRBD1 (5 bases). CDR3 length equals 13 residues. Germline V lookup: CDR1 SGHAT, CDR2 FQDESV (reference sequence). V was pared by 2 bases and J by 7 bases, with 11 bases between. For the CDR3, the DNA is TGTGCCAGCAGCTTACAGACAGACCTTGAAGCTTTCTTT. Translating gives CASSLQTDLEAFF.

The genes are TRBV5-6 and TRBJ2-1; 10 bases map to TRBD1. Trimming cost V 4 bases and J 5 bases; bases outside gene matches: 12. Germline CDR1 SGHDT, CDR2 YYEEEE. The CDR3 is 17 amino acids. As DNA, the CDR3 is TGTGCCAGCAGCCACGAAAGGGACAGGGGCCTTAACAATGAGCAGTTCTTC. This translates into CASSHERDRGLNNEQFF.

This clone was seen once. V gene TRBV28 combines with J gene TRBJ2-1, with D perhaps matching TRBD1 or TRBD2 (5 bases each). V lost 8 bases and J lost 6, with 14 bases in between. CDR1 is MDHEN, CDR2 SYDVKM, per germline. The CDR3 loop spans 13 amino acids. CDR3 nucleotides: TGTGCCAGCGCCGGGACGGCCATCAATGAGCAGTTCTTC. Amino acids: CASAGTAINEQFF. Complete variable domain (other parts from reference TRBV28 and TRBJ2-1): DVKVTQSSRYLVKRTGEKVFLECVQDMDHENMFWYRQDPGLGLRLIYFSYDVKMKEKGDIPEGYSVSREKKERFSLILESASTNQTSMYLCASAGTAINEQFFGPGTRLTVL.

J is TRBJ1-4 and V is TRBV27; possible D gene TRBD1, 5 bases. V was clipped by 4 bases and J by 12 bases, with 15 bases between them. The CDR3 loop spans 13 amino acids. CDR1 and CDR2 (germline): MNHEY, SMNVEV (reference sequence). CDR3 sequence (DNA): TGTGCCAGCAGTTCCCACCAGACAGAGGAACTGTTTTTT. Protein product: CASSSHQTEELFF.

The rearrangement uses TRBV7-8 and TRBJ1-1, with 7 bases aligning to TRBD1. CDR1 is SGHVS and CDR2 is FQNEAQ in the germline V gene. This CDR3 spans 14 amino acids. V was pared by 3 bases and J by 4 bases, with 5 bases of the junction left unmatched. The CDR3 DNA follows: TGTGCCAGCAGCTTCAACAGGGGTGGCACTGAAGCTTTCTTT. It encodes CASSFNRGGTEAFF. The complete variable domain, with remaining parts taken from reference TRBV7-8 and TRBJ1-1, reads GAGVSQSPRYKVAKRGQDVALRCDPISGHVSLFWYQQALGQGPEFLTYFQNEAQLDKSGLPSDRFFAERPEGSVSTLKIQRTQQEDSAVYLCASSFNRGGTEAFFGQGTRLTVV.

The rearrangement uses TRBV2 and TRBJ1-2; 7 bases line up with TRBD1. Germline V lookup: CDR1 SNHLY, CDR2 FYNNEI. The J segment lost 4 bases and the V segment lost 8 bases, leaving 10 bases of the junction unmatched. The CDR3 totals 14 residues. The CDR3 coding sequence is TGTGCCAGCTCCCGGACAGGCTCGAGCTATGGCTACACCTTC. Its protein is CASSRTGSSYGYTF.

This rearrangement joins TRBV29-1 to TRBJ1-1; TRBD1 aligns across 8 bases. Germline lookup yields CDR1 SQVTM and CDR2 ANQGSEA. There are 12 residues in the CDR3. The V and J ends lost 6 bases and 8 bases, in that order; junction bases with no gene match: 8. CDR3 DNA: TGCAGCGTCACTCATACAGGGGGGGAAGCTTTCTTT. Translation: CSVTHTGGEAFF. Filled out from reference TRBV29-1 and TRBJ1-1, the complete variable domain reads SAVISQKPSRDICQRGTSLTIQCQVDSQVTMMFWYRQQPGQSLTLIATANQGSEATYESGFVIDKFPISRPNLTFSTLTVSNMSPEDSSIYLCSVTHTGGEAFFGQGTRLTVV.

The chain links TRBV6-1 to TRBJ2-5, with D possibly TRBD2 on 5 matching bases. The V end was cut by 6 bases, the J end by 4 bases, with 6 bases between. Germline lookup yields CDR1 MNHNS and CDR2 SASEGT. The CDR3 has 11 residues. The CDR3 sequence is CASRGVETQYF. DNA for the CDR3: TGTGCCAGCAGGGGAGTAGAGACCCAGTACTTC.

J is TRBJ2-7 and V is TRBV7-2; TRBD1 might be the D (5 bases). The CDR3 runs to 13 residues. Germline-derived CDR1 and CDR2 are SGHTA and FQGNSA. Trimming left V 5 bases short and J 0 bases short, with 8 bases between. For the CDR3, the DNA is TGTGCCAGCAGCAGACAGATCTCCTACGAGCAGTACTTC. This sequence encodes CASSRQISYEQYF.